The TCR beta chain under discussion was sequenced for a study of T cell repertoires in cytomegalovirus infection. Study-wide background: CMV infection plus the matching HLA type was flagged by public TCR beta signatures.

TCRdb ran MiXCR on the reads and lists one entry per CDR3 protein. The sample yields around 320,000 distinct CDR3 sequences, over 7.5% seen once. Findings and caveats of the study: In two of eight donors, the top clonotype was HLA-C-restricted CMV-specific. Individuals carrying CMV plus the relevant HLA were identified by cumulative frequency of public TCR beta families.

This clonotype was found a few times. Antigen unknown. Germline V gene data show CDR1 as MNHEY and CDR2 as SVGEGT. CDR3 length equals 14 residues. The V end was cut by 4 bases, the J end by 2 bases, with 12 bases between. The clonotype comes from a human donor in good health (CMV status not recorded). Some clones in this sample may be carry-over from other donors' samples. The rearrangement joins TRBV6-2 or TRBV6-3 to TRBJ2-7, with D possibly being TRBD1 (6 bases). The source material was PBMCs. The CDR3: CASSLQGPPYEQYF. The CDR3 DNA reads TGTGCCAGCAGTTTACAGGGACCTCCCTACGAGCAGTACTTC.